This TCR beta chain is drawn from a study of cytomegalovirus exposure and HLA in healthy donors. The PCR ran on 60 Vbeta and 13 Jbeta primers. Profiling relied on immunoSEQ multiplex PCR, and the TCRdb table lists in-frame clones only, not all of them. The sample carries roughly 150,000 clones, less than 90% recorded once. This CDR3 region has 16 residues. The J segment lost 3 bases and the V segment lost 6 bases, leaving 5 bases of the junction unmatched. Germline assignment: CDR1 MNHEY and CDR2 SMNVEV (reference sequence). This chain uses TRBV27 with TRBJ2-3, with 14 positions matching TRBD2. The source is a man younger than 40 in good health and CMV-seronegative. Material: PBMCs. This CDR3 is CASRLGTSGRTDTQYF. In nucleotides, the CDR3 is TGTGCCAGCAGGCTTGGGACTAGCGGGAGAACAGATACGCAGTATTTT.